Here is one T cell receptor (beta chain) with its context. The antigen is unknown. These data belong to a study of response to subunit inactivated influenza vaccine. Study-wide results and limits: Few additional T cells are recruited per seasonal influenza vaccination, authors suggested.

MiXCR, applied by TCRdb to the RT-PCR reads, yields one record per CDR3 protein. This sample yields roughly 760,000 distinct CDR3 sequences, of which 20% to 25% are seen a single time; about 10% belongs to the top ten. Sample: PBMCs from blood, taken 4 to 6 days after vaccination. The receptor's source is a man aged 45 to 65 who received an inactivated influenza vaccine.

This chain's CDR3 is CASSLRQHSQETQYF. The CDR3 DNA reads as TGTGCCAGCAGCTTAAGACAGCACTCCCAAGAGACCCAGTACTTC. V gene TRBV13 combines with J gene TRBJ2-5, with D maybe TRBD1 (5 bases). Trimming took 2 bases from V and 1 from J, leaving 11 bases between them. The CDR3 has 15 residues. Germline CDR1 PRHDT, CDR2 FYEKMQ (reference sequence).